This T cell receptor beta chain is from a study of blood T cell repertoires in COVID-19. The wider study: Italy, Spain and the United States were the sources of the convalescent and acute COVID-19 samples. From T cells, B-cell-depleted T cells, or PBMCs came the material, which was cDNA or gDNA.

Germline V gene data show CDR1 as MNHEY and CDR2 as SMNVEV (reference sequence). The CDR3 contains 18 residues. With 2 bases clipped from V and 6 bases from J, the junction kept 14 bases outside the gene matches. Original analysis: Reference gene primer amplification gave nucleated cell count estimates. Sequencing was performed with immunoSEQ multiplex PCR; in TCRdb, only in-frame clones are kept and a portion is missing. That table supplies the V and J calls and clone size; D and trimming were determined from the DNA. The data show 140,000 or so clones, around 82% seen once. The sample taken for sequencing was peripheral blood. The TCR comes from a man aged 55 to 70 with acute or convalescent COVID-19. This rearrangement joins TRBV27 to TRBJ2-7, with 12 bases lining up with TRBD2. The CDR3 nucleotides are TGTGCCAGCAGTTTAGAGGCCCCCAGACTAGCGGGAGTCGGCGAGCAGTACTTC. Residues: CASSLEAPRLAGVGEQYF.